Listed below are T cell receptor beta chains from one sample, sequenced in a study of cytomegalovirus exposure and HLA in healthy donors. Profiled with immunoSEQ multiplex PCR; TCRdb holds only in-frame clones, not every one. The repertoire holds roughly 200,000 clones, with around 83% as singletons. The sample comprised PBMCs. These receptors were taken from a man aged 40-55 years in good health and CMV-seropositive. Each CDR3 is given without its conserved first and last residue.

TRBV16	TRBJ2-3	14	ASSPTGQGMTDTQY
TRBV27	-	12	ASSPLAGSYEQY
TRBV6-5	-	12	ASSVGLAGYEQY
TRBV6-1	TRBJ2-2	13	ASRQLGANTGELF
TRBV6-5	TRBJ1-5	12	ASSPGGRNQPQH
TRBV6-6	TRBJ2-7	14	ASSDPGGGRSYEQY
TRBV6-6	TRBJ2-2	12	ASSYKGGAGELF
TRBV7-9	TRBJ2-1	10	ASSRGQGEQF
TRBV4-3	TRBJ2-1	11	ASSQGPNNEQF
TRBV28	TRBJ2-6	15	ASSPSGVTSGANVLT
TRBV6-6	TRBJ2-7	13	ASSRGLAGAGEQY
TRBV13	TRBJ2-2	9	AIPKTGELF
TRBV9	TRBJ2-7	12	ASSVGQGAGEQY
TRBV9	TRBJ2-3	13	ASSGSGGGTDTQY
TRBV5-4	TRBJ2-5	12	ASSLRQSKETQY
TRBV27	TRBJ2-2	15	ASSWFGVAGVTGELF
TRBV7-2	TRBJ2-6	12	ASSFRSGANVLT
TRBV2	TRBJ2-7	11	ASSAGGRYEQY
TRBV6-4	TRBJ2-7	13	ASSKESGGSYEQY
TRBV9	TRBJ1-1	11	ASSAQGSTEAF
TRBV6-5	TRBJ1-2	11	ASSYSQGNGYT
TRBV5-1	TRBJ1-2	10	ASAIDRGMHT
TRBV5-6	TRBJ2-5	14	ASSLPGLAGVETQY
TRBV6-6	TRBJ1-5	13	ASSQTGTGNQPQH
TRBV28	TRBJ2-4	14	ASSNGGTGVKNIQY
TRBV29-1	TRBJ1-3	12	SVALGLRGNTIY
TRBV21-1	TRBJ2-7	10	ASGLATREQY
TRBV14	TRBJ1-1	14	ASSLRTGFMNTEAF
TRBV23-1	TRBJ2-7	12	ASSQSGDRPEQY
TRBV6-5	TRBJ1-1	13	ASRGLSIVNTEAF
TRBV12-5	TRBJ2-2	17	ASALWGTSGRAGTGELF
TRBV6-1	TRBJ2-1	13	ASSPTSGITGEQF
TRBV5-4	TRBJ2-3	12	ASSEGIGTDTQY
TRBV27	TRBJ2-2	13	ASSLGGGSTGELF
TRBV5-6	TRBJ2-4	12	ASSRNTGRNIQY
TRBV5-1	TRBJ2-6	13	ASSMEGAGANVLT
TRBV11-2	TRBJ2-7	13	ASSLGPAGLYEQY
TRBV2	TRBJ1-2	11	ASSAGQNYGYT
TRBV29-1	TRBJ2-5	11	SVEGQNQETQY
TRBV28	TRBJ1-5	11	ASSDRGGQPQH
TRBV5-6	TRBJ2-1	12	ASSTGQGMNEQF
TRBV25-1	TRBJ1-3	8	AIRRNTIY
TRBV4-2	TRBJ2-1	14	ASSQSGLAPRGEQF
TRBV7-2	TRBJ2-3	17	ASSTPGTSGSLGTDTQY
TRBV6-5	TRBJ2-5	14	ASSYAGVHSQETQY
TRBV10-3	TRBJ2-7	14	AISDGVRGRPSEQY
TRBV2	TRBJ1-1	12	ASSESGPTALAF
TRBV9	-	13	ASSITSAHPNEQY
TRBV5-1	TRBJ2-7	12	ASSLDGTSYEQY
TRBV7-2	TRBJ2-3	14	ASSSGWRSSTDTQY
TRBV6-5	TRBJ1-3	13	ASSYSRGTGNTIY
TRBV2	TRBJ1-5	13	ASSSPDALAQPQH
TRBV29-1	TRBJ1-5	11	SVGGGGDQPQH
TRBV7-5	TRBJ1-1	15	ARSLVGDTHMNTEAF